The 4 T cell receptor beta chains below come from one sample, sequenced in a study of shared clonotypes between healthy human individuals. Terminally differentiated effector memory CD45RA+ cells were excluded by CCR7 positive selection of CD45RO-negative cells. The repertoire was sequenced with immunoSEQ multiplex PCR; TCRdb's copy has only in-frame clones and lacks some. The sample has around 2,100,000 clones, approximately 95% seen once. Sequenced sample: naive CD8+ T cells sorted from blood. These receptors came from a man younger than 30 in good health.

This clone was seen a few times. The same CDR3 is also encoded by other DNA sequences in this sample. V is TRBV10-1 and J is TRBJ2-7, with D hard to call. The CDR3 sequence is 11 residues long. V dropped 3 bases and J dropped 3 bases, with 3 bases sitting between them. Germline-derived CDR1 and CDR2 are WNHNN and SYGVQD (reference sequence). CDR3 DNA sequence: TGCGCCAGCAGTGATAACTACGAGCAGTACTTC. Protein sequence: CASSDNYEQYF.

The chain recombines TRBV6-1 with TRBJ1-1, with D unclear. Germline CDR1 is MNHNS and CDR2 is SASEGT. Trimming removed 1 base at V and 11 bases at J, with 14 bases between. The length of the CDR3 is 13 residues. This CDR3 is CASSEGGEWDAFF. In DNA form, the CDR3 reads TGTGCCAGCAGTGAAGGTGGGGAATGGGATGCTTTCTTT.

Notes on this clone: The sample holds other DNA sequences that translate to the same CDR3. V usage is TRBV6-5 and J usage is TRBJ2-7; D gene uncertain. This CDR3 has 11 residues. Looked up from germline, CDR1 is MNHEY and CDR2 is SVGAGI. The V gene lost 5 bases and the J gene lost 3 bases, with 5 bases spanning the gap. CDR3 nucleotide sequence: TGTGCCAGCAGTGAAGGCTACGAGCAGTACTTC. Translation gives CASSEGYEQYF.

A remark on this clone: Other DNA sequences in the same sample also yield this CDR3. The CDR3 here is CASSLDSGYEQYF. The DNA of the CDR3 is TGTGCCAGCAGCTTAGATTCCGGCTACGAGCAGTACTTC. The chain employs TRBV7-8 and TRBJ2-7; D gene unclear. The CDR3 is 13 residues long. CDR1 and CDR2 (germline): SGHVS, FQNEAQ. Trimming removed 1 base from V and 3 bases from J, with 7 bases in between.